The 18 T cell receptor beta chains presented below share a single source sample, sequenced in a study of lymphopenia after photon versus proton radiotherapy. The method was immunoSEQ multiplex PCR; TCRdb's version includes in-frame clones alone and lacks a portion of them. The sample has some 20,000 clones, about 90% seen once. Sample: peripheral blood, taken from a patient treated with photon-based radiotherapy. All receptors come from a man in his sixties with pancreatic cancer.

This clone was seen only a few times. The rearrangement links TRBV29-1 to TRBJ2-2, with a weak D call TRBD2 (6 bases). The CDR3 runs 13 residues. From germline, CDR1 is SQVTM and CDR2 ANQGSEA. The germline V and J ends were trimmed by 4 bases and 2 bases, with 8 bases remaining between them. CDR3: CSVGGTNTGELFF. In DNA, the CDR3 is TGCAGCGTTGGGGGGACTAACACCGGGGAGCTGTTTTTT.

V usage is TRBV15 and J usage is TRBJ2-1; no clear D. The length of the CDR3 is 15 residues. Germline loops: CDR1 LNHNV, CDR2 YYDKDF (reference sequence). V was clipped by 2 bases and J by 9 bases, with 17 bases between them. The CDR3 nucleotides read TGTGCCACCAGCAGACGATTAACAGAAGCGCCTGAGCAGTTCTTC. Its translation is CATSRRLTEAPEQFF.

A single count supports this clone. The gene calls are TRBV27 and TRBJ2-1; D unresolved. Trimming cost V 2 bases and J 2 bases, with 10 bases left between them. The CDR3 extends over 15 amino acids. The germline V gene encodes CDR1 MNHEY and CDR2 SMNVEV (reference sequence). The CDR3 region has the DNA TGTGCCAGCAGTTTAATGGCACCTACCTACAATGAGCAGTTCTTC. Residues: CASSLMAPTYNEQFF.

The chain links TRBV7-3 to TRBJ1-2; 7 bases agree with TRBD1. The germline V gene has CDR1 SGHTA and CDR2 FQGTGA. The CDR3 covers 12 residues. V was clipped by 8 bases and J by 8 bases; unmatched bases: 8. CDR3 region: CASGRQGRGYTF. The CDR3 DNA is TGTGCCAGCGGAAGACAGGGTCGCGGCTACACCTTC.

The CDR3 coding sequence is TGTGCCTGGGGGACAGGGGTTACCTACGAGCAGTACTTC. Protein sequence: CAWGTGVTYEQYF. The chain joins TRBV30 to TRBJ2-7, with 10 nucleotides matching TRBD1. This CDR3 comprises 13 residues. V was clipped by 5 bases and J by 2 bases; unmatched bases: 3. CDR1 and CDR2 (germline): GTSNPN, SVGIG (reference sequence).

V and J are TRBV4-2 and TRBJ2-2; 9 nucleotides align to TRBD1. The CDR3 is made up of 18 amino acids. Germline V gene data show CDR1 as LGHNA and CDR2 as YNFKEQ. V lost 0 bases, J lost 0 bases, and 5 bases stayed unmatched. DNA for the CDR3: TGTGCCAGCAGCCAAGACCACCGACAGGGGGCGAACACCGGGGAGCTGTTTTTT. Protein product: CASSQDHRQGANTGELFF.

V and J are TRBV4-3 and TRBJ2-5; D perhaps matches TRBD1 (5 bases). Trimming stripped 5 bases from V and 1 base from J, with 8 bases between. The CDR3 is 13 amino acids. Germline CDR1 reads LGHNA; CDR2 reads YSLEER. CDR3 protein: CASSSDSQETQYF. CDR3 nucleotides: TGCGCCAGCAGCTCAGACAGCCAAGAGACCCAGTACTTC.

The J gene is TRBJ1-2, the V gene TRBV30; D remains unclear. Trimming took off 3 bases at V and 7 bases at J, with 12 bases between the two ends. Germline V gene data show CDR1 as GTSNPN and CDR2 as SVGIG (reference sequence). The CDR3 length is 12 residues. The CDR3 DNA reads TGTGCCTGGAGCCGGTGGAGGGTTGGCTACACCTTC. Translated, it gives CAWSRWRVGYTF.

The J gene is TRBJ2-3, the V gene TRBV7-2; no clear D. CDR3 length: 14 residues. Germline-derived CDR1 and CDR2 are SGHTA and FQGNSA. Trimming took 1 base from V and 6 from J, leaving 11 bases between them. The CDR3 DNA sequence: TGTGCCAGCAGCTTAGGTTCAAGGCCGGATACGCAGTATTTT. Protein: CASSLGSRPDTQYF.

V gene TRBV5-1 combines with J gene TRBJ1-2; no clear D gene. Germline loops: CDR1 SGHRS, CDR2 YFSETQ. The CDR3 totals 12 residues. Trimming removed 4 bases from V and 4 bases from J, with 8 bases in between. The CDR3 protein is CASSPGSYGYTF. The CDR3 DNA sequence: TGCGCCAGCAGCCCCGGCAGCTATGGCTACACCTTC.

The J gene is TRBJ2-2, the V gene TRBV7-2; 12 nucleotides line up with TRBD2. This CDR3 spans 15 amino acids. The germline CDR1 and CDR2 sequences are SGHTA and FQGNSA. With 6 bases clipped from V and 4 bases from J, the junction kept 3 bases outside the gene matches. The CDR3 DNA sequence: TGTGCCAGCAGGCGGACTAGCGGGACCACCGGGGAGCTGTTTTTT. Translated: CASRRTSGTTGELFF.

The chain couples TRBV4-3 to TRBJ1-2, with D perhaps TRBD1 (5 bases). Trimming removed 0 bases from V and 2 bases from J, with 16 bases in between. Germline V CDR1 and CDR2: LGHNA, YSLEER. The CDR3 consists of 17 residues. The CDR3 bases are TGCGCCAGCAGCCAAGATCGGATTGGATCAGGGAACTATGGCTACACCTTC. It translates to CASSQDRIGSGNYGYTF.

This chain uses TRBV7-7 with TRBJ2-6; D not certain. Trimming removed 5 bases from V and 5 bases from J, with 22 bases in between. This CDR3 has 18 amino acids. CDR1 is SSHAT and CDR2 is FNYEAQ in the germline V gene (reference sequence). In DNA, the CDR3 is TGTGCCAGCAGCAACGAATCTAAGTCACAAAGTCGGGCCAACGTCCTGACTTTC. Amino acids: CASSNESKSQSRANVLTF.

This chain joins TRBV7-9 and TRBJ1-6; D unclear. The V end lost 1 base, the J end lost 8 bases, and 6 bases lay between the germline ends. The V gene's germline CDR1 is SEHNR and CDR2 FQNEAQ (reference sequence). The CDR3 contains 13 residues. The CDR3: CASSLVPDSPLHF. CDR3 nucleotide sequence: TGTGCCAGCAGCTTAGTCCCGGATTCACCCCTCCACTTT.

V usage is TRBV7-3 and J usage is TRBJ2-1, with D possibly matching TRBD2 (6 bases). From germline, CDR1 is SGHTA and CDR2 FQGTGA. V shed 1 base and J shed 5 bases, with 12 bases lying between them. The CDR3 has 15 residues. CDR3 loop: CASSLSGGTHNEQFF. The CDR3 DNA reads as TGTGCCAGCAGCTTAAGTGGGGGGACTCACAATGAGCAGTTCTTC.

The chain recombines TRBV6-5 with TRBJ2-1, with 10 bases identical to TRBD2. Germline V gives CDR1 MNHEY, CDR2 SVGAGI. V was pared by 5 bases and J by 8 bases, with 6 bases of the junction left unmatched. The CDR3 runs 14 residues. The CDR3 region has the DNA TGTGCCAGCAGTGACGTTGGGACTAGCGATGAGCAGTTCTTC. Its translation: CASSDVGTSDEQFF.

The chain combines TRBV6-6 with TRBJ1-2; D is possibly TRBD1 (5 bases). Germline CDR1 MNHNY, CDR2 SVGAGI (reference sequence). CDR3 size: 13 residues. The ends were cut back, 5 bases at V and 8 bases at J, with 15 bases in the middle. CDR3 sequence (DNA): TGTGCCAGCAGTGCTGACAGCGCAAGAGGCTACACCTTC. It codes for CASSADSARGYTF.

V usage is TRBV12-5 and J usage is TRBJ2-7; perhaps TRBD2 as D (5 bases). This CDR3 spans 16 amino acids. Germline CDR1 is LGHNT and CDR2 is FRNRAP. Trimming shortened V by 0 bases and J by 2 bases, and 14 bases separated the two germline ends. The CDR3 DNA follows: TGTGCTAGTGGTTTGGTAGTTTCTAGCCTTACCTACGAGCAGTACTTC. Protein product: CASGLVVSSLTYEQYF.